The 32 T cell receptor beta chains given below trace back to one sample, sequenced in a study of radiotherapy plus CTLA-4 blockade in lung cancer. Sequenced by immunoSEQ multiplex PCR; TCRdb stores in-frame clones only, minus some. Of about 85,000 clones in the sample, around 88% were seen once. This sample comprised peripheral blood, obtained from a patient treated with radiotherapy plus ipilimumab. These receptors were collected from a human donor with non-small cell lung cancer who had a partial response to radiotherapy plus ipilimumab.

This chain links TRBV5-1 with TRBJ2-1; 7 bases align to TRBD1. J was trimmed by 4 bases and V by 4 bases; bases with no gene match: 11. CDR1 and CDR2 from the germline V gene are SGHRS and YFSETQ. CDR3 length: 16 amino acids. The CDR3 loop reads CASSPAPGQLYNEQFF. CDR3 DNA sequence: TGCGCCAGCAGCCCGGCACCGGGACAGTTATACAATGAGCAGTTCTTC.

J is TRBJ2-7 and V is TRBV11-1, with 7 bases aligning to TRBD1. This CDR3 spans 13 amino acids. V lost 2 bases to trimming and J lost 3 bases; unmatched junction nucleotides: 1. Per the germline V gene, CDR1 is SGHAT and CDR2 is FQDESV (reference sequence). CDR3 loop: CASSLTGDYEQYF. The CDR3 DNA is TGTGCCAGCAGCTTAACAGGGGACTACGAGCAGTACTTC.

The chain couples TRBV9 to TRBJ2-1; 13 positions agree with TRBD2. CDR3 size: 19 residues. The J segment lost 7 bases and the V segment lost 1 base, leaving 14 bases of the junction unmatched. Germline V gives CDR1 SGDLS, CDR2 YYNGEE. CDR3 in DNA: TGTGCCAGCAGCGTATATGGGACTAGCGGGATTAAGGAAAAAAATGAGCAGTTCTTC. Translated: CASSVYGTSGIKEKNEQFF. Supplemented by reference TRBV9 and TRBJ2-1, the full variable domain reads DSGVTQTPKHLITATGQRVTLRCSPRSGDLSVYWYQQSLDQGLQFLIQYYNGEERAKGNILERFSAQQFPDLHSELNLSSLELGDSALYFCASSVYGTSGIKEKNEQFFGPGTRLTVL.

The chain recombines TRBV7-9 with TRBJ2-7, with D hard to call. The germline V gene has CDR1 SEHNR and CDR2 FQNEAQ (reference sequence). The ends were cut back, 3 bases at V and 0 bases at J, with 9 bases in the middle. The CDR3 spans 14 residues. CDR3 sequence: CASSFSYDSYEQYF. CDR3 in DNA: TGTGCCAGCAGCTTTTCCTACGACTCCTACGAGCAGTACTTC. Looking up the rest from reference TRBV7-9 and TRBJ2-7 gives the full variable domain: DTGVSQNPRHKITKRGQNVTFRCDPISEHNRLYWYRQTLGQGPEFLTYFQNEAQLEKSRLLSDRFSAERPKGSFSTLEIQRTEQGDSAMYLCASSFSYDSYEQYFGPGTRLTVT.

To note about this clone: The sample carries other DNA sequences with the same CDR3. The chain employs TRBV19 and TRBJ2-2; 7 bases are a match to TRBD1. The CDR3 extends over 16 amino acids. V was pared by 9 bases and J by 1 base, with 11 bases of the junction left unmatched. Germline CDR1 is LNHDA and CDR2 is SQIVND (reference sequence). This CDR3 reads CASVDREKLNTGELFF. CDR3 bases: TGTGCCAGCGTTGACAGGGAGAAATTGAACACCGGGGAGCTGTTTTTT.

This chain uses TRBV6-5 with TRBJ2-1; TRBD1 matches at 8 bases. Unmatched junction bases numbered 3, after V lost 2 bases and J lost 3 bases. The CDR3 covers 15 residues. CDR1 MNHEY and CDR2 SVGAGI come from the germline V gene. CDR3 nucleotides: TGTGCCAGCAGTTACCCGGGACAGGACTACAATGAGCAGTTCTTC. This codes for CASSYPGQDYNEQFF.

The chain has TRBV6-5 and TRBJ2-7; 7 bases fit TRBD1. V trimming: 7 bases; J trimming: 0 bases; junction bases outside the gene matches: 6. CDR1 MNHEY and CDR2 SVGAGI come from the germline V gene. The CDR3 totals 14 residues. The CDR3 region is CASNPTGNSYEQYV. DNA for the CDR3: TGTGCCAGCAACCCGACAGGGAACTCCTACGAGCAGTACGTC.

This chain links TRBV19 with TRBJ2-7; D might be TRBD2 (6 bases). Per the germline V gene, CDR1 is LNHDA and CDR2 is SQIVND (reference sequence). Between the trimmed V and J ends, which lost 2 bases and 2 bases, there was a span of 10 bases. This CDR3 contains 14 residues. CDR3 in DNA: TGTGCCAGTAGTATACAGGGAGGAACCTACGAGCAGTACTTC. Translating gives CASSIQGGTYEQYF.

The V call is TRBV5-4, the J call TRBJ1-2; a weak D match, TRBD1 (5 bases). Germline-derived CDR1 and CDR2 are SGHNT and YYREEE (reference sequence). The CDR3 has 13 residues. V was cut by 0 bases and J by 6 bases, with 9 bases left in between. The CDR3 is CASSLAGGDGYTF. The CDR3 DNA is TGTGCCAGCAGCTTGGCCGGGGGAGATGGCTACACCTTC. The whole variable domain, remainder taken from reference TRBV5-4 and TRBJ1-2, is ETGVTQSPTHLIKTRGQQVTLRCSSQSGHNTVSWYQQALGQGPQFIFQYYREEENGRGNFPPRFSGLQFPNYSSELNVNALELDDSALYLCASSLAGGDGYTFGSGTRLTVV.

This chain connects TRBV27 to TRBJ2-7, with 9 nucleotides matching TRBD1. Germline V lookup: CDR1 MNHEY, CDR2 SMNVEV (reference sequence). The CDR3 totals 14 residues. The V and J ends lost 6 bases and 5 bases, in that order; junction bases with no gene match: 8. The CDR3 sequence is CASRWGQGPHEQYF. CDR3 sequence (DNA): TGTGCCAGCAGGTGGGGACAGGGTCCCCACGAGCAGTACTTC.

This clone has only one observation. This chain joins TRBV10-2 and TRBJ2-7; 12 bases are shared with TRBD1. The ends lost 2 bases at V and 7 bases at J; junction bases unmatched: 6. Germline V gene data show CDR1 as WSHSY and CDR2 as SAAADI. The CDR3 has 15 residues. The CDR3 DNA follows: TGCGCCAGCAGTGAGCCGGGACAGGGGGCTTGGGAGCAGTACTTC. Its translation: CASSEPGQGAWEQYF.

The V call is TRBV6-1, the J call TRBJ2-7, with TRBD1 as a possible D gene (5 bases). CDR3 length equals 13 residues. The V and J ends lost 6 bases and 3 bases respectively, with 12 bases between them. CDR1 and CDR2 from the germline V gene are MNHNS and SASEGT. In DNA form, the CDR3 reads TGTGCCAGCAGGGACACAAACCTCTACGAGCAGTACTTC. Protein product: CASRDTNLYEQYF.

The chain is built from TRBV6-6 and TRBJ2-7; 7 bases are shared with TRBD1. V was pared by 10 bases and J by 7 bases, with 7 bases of the junction left unmatched. The CDR3 covers 11 residues. The germline gives CDR1 MNHNY, CDR2 SVGAGI (reference sequence). This CDR3 is CATQGVHEQYV. CDR3 coding DNA: TGTGCCACTCAGGGGGTTCATGAGCAGTACGTC.

CDR3 nucleotides: TGTGCCAGCAGCGTAGCGCGAGCCCGGGAGCTGTTTTTT. It specifies CASSVARARELFF. The chain recombines TRBV9 with TRBJ2-2; no clear D gene. V was clipped by 0 bases and J by 9 bases, with 9 bases between them. Germline CDR1 SGDLS, CDR2 YYNGEE. This CDR3 is 13 amino acids long.

This clone has only one observation. The V and J genes are TRBV19 and TRBJ1-5, with D perhaps TRBD1 (5 bases). From germline, CDR1 is LNHDA and CDR2 SQIVND (reference sequence). CDR3 length: 16 residues. V gave up 1 base and J gave up 3 bases, with 13 bases separating them. This chain's CDR3 is CASSIGLNRYNQPQHF. The DNA for the CDR3 is TGTGCCAGTAGTATAGGCCTAAACAGGTACAATCAGCCCCAGCATTTT.

V and J are TRBV6-5 and TRBJ2-3, with D maybe TRBD1 (5 bases). V lost 2 bases, J lost 0 bases, and 12 bases lay in between. CDR1 MNHEY and CDR2 SVGAGI come from the germline V gene. The CDR3 is 16 amino acids. The CDR3 here is CASSYATGPSTDTQYF. The CDR3, as DNA: TGTGCCAGCAGTTACGCAACAGGACCGAGCACAGATACGCAGTATTTT.

The chain links TRBV7-8 to TRBJ2-1; TRBD2 aligns across 12 bases. The germline V gene encodes CDR1 SGHVS and CDR2 FQNEAQ. The CDR3 extends over 15 amino acids. The junction had 5 bases not matched to a gene; V was cut back by 0 bases and J by 11 bases. This CDR3 reads CASSLARLAGAQQFF. CDR3 sequence (DNA): TGTGCCAGCAGCTTAGCGCGACTAGCGGGAGCGCAGCAGTTCTTC.

The J gene is TRBJ2-7, the V gene TRBV6-4; TRBD2 matches 7 bases. V was clipped by 4 bases and J by 2 bases; unmatched bases: 5. CDR1 is MRHNA, CDR2 SNTAGT, per germline. This CDR3 is 14 amino acids long. The CDR3 region has the DNA TGTGCCAGCAGTGCCTGGGGGAGGGCCTACGAGCAGTACGTC. Translation: CASSAWGRAYEQYV.

The rearrangement links TRBV6-5 to TRBJ2-7; 9 nucleotides align to TRBD1. Losses at the gene ends were 9 bases for V and 4 bases for J; bases not matched to a gene: 4. Germline lookup yields CDR1 MNHEY and CDR2 SVGAGI. The CDR3 sequence is 12 residues long. CDR3 bases: TGTGCCAGTGGGACAGGGTATTACGAGCAGTACGTC. Its protein product is CASGTGYYEQYV.

The rearrangement joins TRBV7-9 to TRBJ2-1; a weak D match, TRBD1 (6 bases). Germline-derived CDR1 and CDR2 are SEHNR and FQNEAQ (reference sequence). V shed 8 bases and J shed 2 bases, with 10 bases lying between them. This CDR3 contains 13 residues. CDR3 region: CASSRDTYNEQFF. In DNA, the CDR3 is TGTGCCAGCTCCCGGGACACCTACAATGAGCAGTTCTTC.

This clone was found a few times. V gene TRBV5-5 combines with J gene TRBJ1-1, with TRBD1 matching 7 bases. Germline trimming cut 4 bases from V and 2 bases from J; bases unmatched to any gene: 5. Germline V gene lookup returns CDR1 SGHKS and CDR2 YYEKEE (reference sequence). The length of the CDR3 is 14 residues. The CDR3 bases are TGTGCCAGCAGCGCAGGGGGTCTCAACACTGAAGCTTTCTTT. This codes for CASSAGGLNTEAFF.

J is TRBJ1-2 and V is TRBV5-1, with D maybe TRBD1 (6 bases). The CDR3 runs 15 residues. The V gene's germline CDR1 is SGHRS and CDR2 YFSETQ. The V and J ends lost 5 bases and 5 bases respectively, with 19 bases between them. Here the CDR3 DNA reads TGCGCCAGCAGTTTAACCCCCGGGACACCTTATGGCTACACCTTC. Its protein is CASSLTPGTPYGYTF.

CDR3 sequence: CASSGSANEQFF. The CDR3 region has the DNA TGTGCCAGTAGCGGTAGCGCCAATGAGCAGTTCTTC. This chain joins TRBV19 and TRBJ2-1, with D perhaps matching TRBD2 (5 bases). V was clipped by 6 bases and J by 6 bases, with 9 bases between them. The germline CDR1 and CDR2 sequences are LNHDA and SQIVND (reference sequence). CDR3 length: 12 residues.

This rearrangement joins TRBV27 to TRBJ1-2, with a weak D call TRBD1 (5 bases). CDR1 and CDR2 from the germline V gene are MNHEY and SMNVEV (reference sequence). The ends were cut back, 2 bases at V and 3 bases at J, with 16 bases in the middle. This CDR3 has 16 residues. Written as DNA, the CDR3 is TGTGCCAGCAGTTTAAGGGGCAACCCTCAACACTATGGCTACACCTTC. Amino acids: CASSLRGNPQHYGYTF.

This clone has only one observation. The rearrangement joins TRBV27 to TRBJ2-3; possibly TRBD2 for D (5 bases). CDR3 length: 15 amino acids. Trimming stripped 8 bases from V and 3 bases from J, with 18 bases between. The V gene's germline CDR1 is MNHEY and CDR2 SMNVEV (reference sequence). CDR3: CASSRAPTLTDTQYF. The CDR3 nucleotides read TGTGCCAGCTCGAGGGCCCCGACGCTGACAGATACGCAGTATTTT.

The chain joins TRBV7-2 to TRBJ2-2, with 7 bases identical to TRBD2. Germline lookup yields CDR1 SGHTA and CDR2 FQGNSA. V shed 5 bases and J 6 bases; nucleotides not matched to a gene: 6. This CDR3 contains 14 residues. CDR3 in amino acids: CASSPRGGAGELFF. CDR3 coding DNA: TGTGCCAGCAGCCCCCGGGGAGGGGCCGGGGAGCTGTTTTTT.

In DNA form, the CDR3 reads TGTGCCAGCAGTTATGGCAGCGGGGATTGGGGAAACACCATATATTTT. Protein sequence: CASSYGSGDWGNTIYF. The V call is TRBV6-5, the J call TRBJ1-3; no reliable D call. Per the germline V gene, CDR1 is MNHEY and CDR2 is SVGAGI. This CDR3 has 16 amino acids. Trimming removed 3 bases at V and 4 bases at J, with 16 bases between.

This clone was observed a few times. This chain links TRBV5-6 with TRBJ1-6, with 7 bases lining up with TRBD1. Unmatched junction bases numbered 0, after V lost 1 base and J lost 11 bases. CDR3 length: 12 amino acids. The V gene's germline CDR1 is SGHDT and CDR2 YYEEEE. The CDR3: CASSLTGAPLHF. The CDR3 DNA reads TGTGCCAGCAGCTTGACAGGGGCACCCCTCCACTTT.

CDR3 sequence: CSVGPRARPRGPRWNEQFF. For the CDR3, the DNA is TGCAGCGTTGGGCCCCGGGCAAGGCCTAGGGGGCCTCGTTGGAATGAGCAGTTCTTC. The J gene is TRBJ2-1, the V gene TRBV29-1, with 7 bases that match TRBD1. CDR1 SQVTM and CDR2 ANQGSEA come from the germline V gene. V lost 4 bases to trimming and J lost 7 bases; unmatched junction nucleotides: 25. The CDR3 totals 19 residues.

This clone has only one observation. V and J are TRBV6-5 and TRBJ2-7; 7 bases fit TRBD1. Per germline, CDR1 MNHEY and CDR2 SVGAGI. The CDR3 is 15 residues long. Trimming took 0 bases from V and 3 from J; bases not matched to a gene: 5. CDR3 region: CASSYSRQGGYEQYF. DNA for the CDR3: TGTGCCAGCAGTTACTCCCGACAGGGTGGCTACGAGCAGTACTTC.

The chain combines TRBV5-1 with TRBJ2-1; D is unresolved. V gave up 1 base and J gave up 0 bases, with 8 bases separating them. This CDR3 is 15 amino acids long. Germline CDR1 reads SGHRS; CDR2 reads YFSETQ. CDR3 nucleotide sequence: TGCGCCAGCAGCTTGTCTGGCTTCTCCTACAATGAGCAGTTCTTC. Amino acids: CASSLSGFSYNEQFF.

The CDR3 DNA reads TGCAGCGTTGAAGGATTCGGGACAGGGGGCCCCAACTATGGCTACACCTTC. Translation gives CSVEGFGTGGPNYGYTF. The rearrangement joins TRBV29-1 to TRBJ1-2; 12 positions agree with TRBD1. The junction had 8 bases not matched to a gene; V was cut back by 1 base and J by 2 bases. This CDR3 has 17 residues. Germline V gene sequence: CDR1 SQVTM, CDR2 ANQGSEA.